Below are 2 T cell receptor beta chains sequenced from a single sample in a study of OX40 agonist ivuxolimab in advanced cancers. Here immunoSEQ multiplex PCR was the method, and the copy in TCRdb shows in-frame clones only, minus some. The sample includes roughly 89,000 clones, around 84% of them seen just once. Sequences were derived from CD4+ or CD8+ T cells sorted from blood, sampled in a trial of the OX40 agonist ivuxolimab. All receptors come from an adult with an advanced solid tumor such as melanoma, head and neck, liver or kidney cancer.

The chain combines TRBV5-1 with TRBJ1-1; D remains ambiguous. Looked up from germline, CDR1 is SGHRS and CDR2 is YFSETQ. CDR3 length: 13 residues. Trimming took 2 bases from V and 1 from J, leaving 6 bases between them. CDR3 nucleotide sequence: TGCGCCAGCAGCTTCACAGAGAACACTGAAGCTTTCTTT. It encodes CASSFTENTEAFF.

Notes on this clone: Other nucleotide sequences in the sample specify the same CDR3. The rearrangement uses TRBV19 and TRBJ2-3; no reliable D call. This CDR3 has 13 amino acids. Trimming removed 1 base from V and 1 base from J, with 3 bases in between. In germline, CDR1 is LNHDA, CDR2 SQIVND (reference sequence). The CDR3 reads CASSIVGTDTQYF. The CDR3 nucleotides read TGTGCCAGTAGTATAGTCGGCACAGATACGCAGTATTTT.